The clone carrying this T cell receptor beta chain was detected only a few times. The antigen remains unidentified. The data were obtained in a study of post-analysis software for immune sequencing data. Study-wide context: Multiple sclerosis in the patients followed relapsing-remitting, secondary progressive and progressive-relapsing courses.

The TCR beta cDNA libraries carried unique molecular identifiers. T cells, about 0.85 to 11 million of them, yielded some 510,000 cDNA molecules. Each CDR3 protein is one row after TCRdb ran MiXCR on the PCR reads. The sample holds roughly 700,000 distinct CDR3 sequences, roughly 27% seen once. V lost 0 bases and J 5 bases, leaving 18 bases between the germline ends. CDR1 and CDR2 (germline): SGDLS, YYNGEE. This CDR3 has 17 residues. Whole-study findings and limits: Those samples that were prepared in the same batch co-clustered strongly by F measure. Included in a set of about five TRBV segments more frequent in patients than controls were TRBV5-6, TRBV5-1 and TRBV20-1. Controls had significantly higher normalized Chao1 diversity than multiple sclerosis patients.

The V gene is TRBV9, the J gene TRBJ2-1, with D perhaps TRBD1 or TRBD2 (5 bases each). This sequence originates from a girl aged 10 to 17 with multiple sclerosis. The sample comprised blood. CDR3 nucleotide sequence: TGTGCCAGCAGCGTAGAGGGGTTGCGGGTTTTCCACAATGAGCAGTTCTTC. The encoded protein is CASSVEGLRVFHNEQFF.